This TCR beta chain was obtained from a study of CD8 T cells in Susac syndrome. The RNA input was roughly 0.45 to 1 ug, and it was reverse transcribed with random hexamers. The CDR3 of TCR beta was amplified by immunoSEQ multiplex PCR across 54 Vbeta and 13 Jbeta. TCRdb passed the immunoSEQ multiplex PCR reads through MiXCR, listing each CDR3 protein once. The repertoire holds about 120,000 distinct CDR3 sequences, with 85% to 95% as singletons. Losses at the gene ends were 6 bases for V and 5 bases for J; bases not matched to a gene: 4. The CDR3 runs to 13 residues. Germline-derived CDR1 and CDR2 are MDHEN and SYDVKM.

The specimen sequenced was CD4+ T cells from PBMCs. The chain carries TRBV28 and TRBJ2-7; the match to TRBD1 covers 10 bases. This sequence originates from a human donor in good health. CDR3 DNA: TGTGCCAGCAGGGGGACAGGGGCGGACGAGCAGTACTTC. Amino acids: CASRGTGADEQYF. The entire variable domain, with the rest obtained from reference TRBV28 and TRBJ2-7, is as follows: DVKVTQSSRYLVKRTGEKVFLECVQDMDHENMFWYRQDPGLGLRLIYFSYDVKMKEKGDIPEGYSVSREKKERFSLILESASTNQTSMYLCASRGTGADEQYFGPGTRLTVT.